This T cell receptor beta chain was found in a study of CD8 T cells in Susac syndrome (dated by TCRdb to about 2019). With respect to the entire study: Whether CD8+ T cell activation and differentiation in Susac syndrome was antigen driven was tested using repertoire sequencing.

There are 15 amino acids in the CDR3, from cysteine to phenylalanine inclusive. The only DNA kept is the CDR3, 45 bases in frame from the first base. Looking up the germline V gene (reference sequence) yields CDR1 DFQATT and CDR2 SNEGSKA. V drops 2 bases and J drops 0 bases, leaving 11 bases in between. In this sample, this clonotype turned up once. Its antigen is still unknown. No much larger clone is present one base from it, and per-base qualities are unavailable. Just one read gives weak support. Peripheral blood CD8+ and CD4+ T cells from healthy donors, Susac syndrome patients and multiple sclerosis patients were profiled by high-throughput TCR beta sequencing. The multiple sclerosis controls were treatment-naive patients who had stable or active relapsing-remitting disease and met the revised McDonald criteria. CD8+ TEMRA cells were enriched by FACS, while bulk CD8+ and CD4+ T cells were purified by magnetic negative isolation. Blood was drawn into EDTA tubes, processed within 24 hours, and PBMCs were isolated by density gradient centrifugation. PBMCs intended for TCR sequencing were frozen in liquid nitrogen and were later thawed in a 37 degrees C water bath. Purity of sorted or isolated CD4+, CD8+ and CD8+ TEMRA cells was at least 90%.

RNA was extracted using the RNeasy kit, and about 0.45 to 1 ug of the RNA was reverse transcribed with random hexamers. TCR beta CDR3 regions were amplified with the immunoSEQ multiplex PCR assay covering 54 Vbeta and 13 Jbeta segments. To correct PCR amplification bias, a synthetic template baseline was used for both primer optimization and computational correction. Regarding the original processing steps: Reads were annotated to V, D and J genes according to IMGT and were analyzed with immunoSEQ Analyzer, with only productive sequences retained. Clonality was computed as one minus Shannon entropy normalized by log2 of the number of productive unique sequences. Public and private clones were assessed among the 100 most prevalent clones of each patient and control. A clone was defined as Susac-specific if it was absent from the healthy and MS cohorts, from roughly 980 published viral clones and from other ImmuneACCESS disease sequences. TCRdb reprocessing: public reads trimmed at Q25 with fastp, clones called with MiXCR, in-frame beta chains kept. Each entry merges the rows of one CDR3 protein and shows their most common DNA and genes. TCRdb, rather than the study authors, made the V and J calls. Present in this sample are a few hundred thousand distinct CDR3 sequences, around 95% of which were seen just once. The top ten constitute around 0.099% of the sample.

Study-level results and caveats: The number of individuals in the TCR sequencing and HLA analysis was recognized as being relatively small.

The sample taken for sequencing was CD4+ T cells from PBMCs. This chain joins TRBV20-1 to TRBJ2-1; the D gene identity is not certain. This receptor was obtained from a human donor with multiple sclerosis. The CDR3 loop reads CSARSQFNSYNEQFF. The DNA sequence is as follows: TGCAGTGCTAGATCTCAATTTAACTCCTACAATGAGCAGTTCTTC.